This T cell receptor beta chain came from a study of blood T cell repertoires in COVID-19. Assay used: immunoSEQ multiplex PCR; TCRdb lists only in-frame clones, some missing. The sample carries around 140,000 clones, roughly 80% recorded once. The sample was peripheral blood. The sequence was collected from a man in his 70s who had recovered from COVID-19.

CDR3 sequence: CASRFQGAVNEQFF. In DNA, the CDR3 is TGCGCCAGCAGATTCCAGGGTGCAGTTAATGAGCAGTTCTTC. This chain connects TRBV10-2 to TRBJ2-1; D might be TRBD1 (5 bases). The CDR3 is 14 amino acids. V lost 6 bases, J lost 7 bases, and 16 bases lay in between. Germline-derived CDR1 and CDR2 are WSHSY and SAAADI.